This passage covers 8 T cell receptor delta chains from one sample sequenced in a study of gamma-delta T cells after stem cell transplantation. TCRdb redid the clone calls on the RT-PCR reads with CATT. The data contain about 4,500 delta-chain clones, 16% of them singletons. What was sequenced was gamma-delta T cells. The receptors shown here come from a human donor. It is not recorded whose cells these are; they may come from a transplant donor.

The CDR3 is CAFRRRRGDTSWDTRQMFF. As DNA, the CDR3 is TGTGCCTTTAGAAGGAGACGGGGGGATACCTCCTGGGACACCCGACAGATGTTTTTC. The J gene is TRDJ3, the V gene TRDV3, with 9 bases matching TRDD3. The J gene, absent from TCRdb, was called here by matching the DNA to germline. J was trimmed by 0 bases and V by 0 bases; bases with no gene match: 9. CDR3 length: 19 amino acids. Germline CDR1 reads TVYSNPD; CDR2 reads GDNSRS (reference sequence).

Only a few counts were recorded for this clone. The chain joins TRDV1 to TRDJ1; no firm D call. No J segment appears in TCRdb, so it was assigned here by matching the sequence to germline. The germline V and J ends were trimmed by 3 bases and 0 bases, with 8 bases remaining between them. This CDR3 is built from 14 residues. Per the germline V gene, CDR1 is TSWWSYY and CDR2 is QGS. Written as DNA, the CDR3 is TGTGCTCTTGGGGACACACTCTACACCGATAAACTCATCTTT. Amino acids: CALGDTLYTDKLIF.

The CDR3 is CAFPTVFGVYAPNHHTDKLIF. CDR3 nucleotide sequence: TGTGCCTTTCCTACGGTATTCGGGGTATACGCCCCAAATCACCACACCGATAAACTCATCTTT. The chain is built from TRDV3 and TRDJ1; D possibly matches TRDD2 or TRDD3 (5 bases each). TCRdb leaves out the J gene; it was filled in here by matching the DNA to germline. CDR1 and CDR2 (germline): TVYSNPD, GDNSRS (reference sequence). The V end was cut by 2 bases, the J end by 0 bases, with 34 bases between. CDR3 length: 21 amino acids.

CDR3 residues: CALGVPAGGYTDKLIF. CDR3 in DNA: TGTGCTCTTGGGGTCCCCGCTGGGGGATACACCGATAAACTCATCTTT. The chain uses TRDV1 and TRDJ1, with TRDD3 identical over 9 bases. Losses at the gene ends were 4 bases for V and 0 bases for J; bases not matched to a gene: 6. The CDR3 totals 16 residues. Germline CDR1 TSWWSYY, CDR2 QGS.

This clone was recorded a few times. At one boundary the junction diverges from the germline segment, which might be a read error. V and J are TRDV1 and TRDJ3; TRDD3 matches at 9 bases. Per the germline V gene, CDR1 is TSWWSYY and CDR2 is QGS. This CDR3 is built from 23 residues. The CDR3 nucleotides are TGTGCTCTTGGGGAACGACCCTCGTACTGGGGGACCCGTTTCTCCTGGGACATCCGACAGATGTTTTTC. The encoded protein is CALGERPSYWGTRFSWDIRQMFF.

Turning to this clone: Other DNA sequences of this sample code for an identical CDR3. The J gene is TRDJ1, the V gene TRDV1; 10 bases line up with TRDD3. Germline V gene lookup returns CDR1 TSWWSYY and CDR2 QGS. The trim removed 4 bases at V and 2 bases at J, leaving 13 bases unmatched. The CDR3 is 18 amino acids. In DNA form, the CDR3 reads TGTGCTCTTGGGGCACGAATTCCAGTACTGGGGGATACCGATAAACTCATCTTT. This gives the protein CALGARIPVLGDTDKLIF.

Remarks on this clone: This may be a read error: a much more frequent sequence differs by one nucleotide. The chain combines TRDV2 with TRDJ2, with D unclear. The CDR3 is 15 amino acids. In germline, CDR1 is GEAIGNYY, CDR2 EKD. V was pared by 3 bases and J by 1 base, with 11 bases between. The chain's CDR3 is CACDAMGGLTAQLFF. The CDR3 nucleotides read TGTGCCTGTGACGCAATGGGCGGTTTGACAGCACAACTCTTCTTT.

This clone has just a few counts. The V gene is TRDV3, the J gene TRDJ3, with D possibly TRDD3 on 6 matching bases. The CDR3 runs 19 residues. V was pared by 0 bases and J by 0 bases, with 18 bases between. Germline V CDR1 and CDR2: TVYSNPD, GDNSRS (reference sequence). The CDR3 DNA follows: TGTGCCTTTAGGTTGGGGGGCGTACTTGCCTCCTGGGACACCCGACAGATGTTTTTC. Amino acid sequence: CAFRLGGVLASWDTRQMFF.